This TCR beta chain was captured in a study of CD8 T cells in ankylosing spondylitis. V lost 5 bases and J lost 1, with 14 bases in between. This CDR3 is 14 amino acids long. In germline, CDR1 is SQVTM, CDR2 ANQGSEA. This clonotype was seen ten or more times. MiXCR was run by TCRdb on the 5' RACE reads, yielding one entry per CDR3 protein. Of roughly 250,000 distinct CDR3 sequences listed, roughly 10% are singletons. The TCR originated in a male donor with ankylosing spondylitis or in good health (not recorded which). The chain links TRBV29-1 to TRBJ1-1; the D gene is possibly TRBD1 (5 bases). The material sequenced was blood, either unsorted or a sorted T cell fraction (not recorded which). CDR3 amino acids: CSVPEIGGNTEAFF. CDR3 DNA: TGCAGCGTTCCTGAAATCGGGGGGAACACTGAAGCTTTCTTT.